This T cell receptor beta chain comes out of a study of T cells in Graves' hyperthyroidism and ophthalmopathy. Trimming took 4 bases from V and 7 from J, leaving 10 bases between them. The CDR3 is made up of 13 amino acids. Germline V gives CDR1 MNHEY, CDR2 SVGAGI. TCR beta CDR3 sequences were amplified from RNA transcripts. The HTBI primer set drove a first-round RT-PCR of the TCR CDR3. TCRdb re-called the multiplex PCR reads through MiXCR, storing one row per CDR3 protein. The profile shows 300,000 to 350,000 distinct CDR3 sequences, around a sixth of them singletons. The chain recombines TRBV6-5 with TRBJ1-4; no definite D call. This receptor was obtained from a woman between 50 and 59 years old with Graves' hyperthyroidism. Sequencing used blood. CDR3 residues: CASSSSNVEKLFF. In DNA, the CDR3 is TGTGCCAGCAGTTCCTCGAACGTTGAAAAACTGTTTTTT.